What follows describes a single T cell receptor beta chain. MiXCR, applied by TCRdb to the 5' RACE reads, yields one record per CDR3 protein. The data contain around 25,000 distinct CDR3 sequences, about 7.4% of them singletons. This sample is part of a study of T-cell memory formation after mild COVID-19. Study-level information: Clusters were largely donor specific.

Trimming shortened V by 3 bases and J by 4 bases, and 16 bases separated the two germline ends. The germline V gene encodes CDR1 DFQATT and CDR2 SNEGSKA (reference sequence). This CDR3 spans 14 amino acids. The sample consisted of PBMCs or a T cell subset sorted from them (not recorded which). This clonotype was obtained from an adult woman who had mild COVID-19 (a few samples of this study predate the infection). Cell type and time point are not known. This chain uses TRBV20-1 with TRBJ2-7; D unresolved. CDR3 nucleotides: TGCAGTGCTAGGACTTCCTTTTCTTTGTACGAGCAGTACTTC. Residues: CSARTSFSLYEQYF.